This TCR beta chain was sequenced for a study of blood T cells in healthy people across ages. Overall study context: Per every two T cells, about one barcoded beta molecule was captured by template switching.

Alongside a J-beta primer mix, a sample-barcoded 5' primer served in a second PCR lasting about 7 to 11 cycles. MiXCR, run by TCRdb on the 5' RACE reads, gives a single entry per CDR3 protein. This sample has over 600,000 distinct CDR3 sequences, with 40% to 50% found just once. Findings of the study overall: Unsorted PBMCs ruled out conclusive naive versus antigen-experienced comparison. Naive T cell percentage showed a strong correlation with the diversity of TCR beta.

This clonotype was detected ten times or more. Antigen unknown. The CDR3 is 14 residues long. V was trimmed by 4 bases and J by 6 bases, leaving 13 bases between them. The chain recombines TRBV12-3 or TRBV12-4 with TRBJ2-1, with a possible D match to TRBD2 (5 bases). The TCR comes from an elderly man in good health. The sequenced sample was blood. This CDR3 is CASSSGLHRNEQFF. In DNA form, the CDR3 reads TGTGCCAGCAGTTCAGGACTCCACCGCAATGAGCAGTTCTTC.